Ten or more counts support the clone carrying this T cell receptor beta chain. As yet, its antigen is unknown. CMV status came from CD4+ IFNgamma after overnight CMV lysate stimulation. This entry belongs to a study of naive and memory T cell subsets. The V and J ends lost 4 bases and 6 bases respectively, with 17 bases between them. Germline V gene sequence: CDR1 MNHEY, CDR2 SVGAGI. The CDR3 covers 15 residues. Study findings and constraints: Naive repertoires, especially CD8, held a few larger clonotypes, possibly memory cells re-expressing CD45RA.

Two oligonucleotides, mixed equimolar, formed the beta constant-region primer covering TRBC1 and TRBC2. Four rounds of PCR amplified the ligated cDNA using nested alpha and beta constant-region primers plus SP2. TCRdb recomputed calls from the UMI-ligation and nested PCR reads with MiXCR, one row per CDR3 protein. This sample carries roughly 150,000 distinct CDR3 sequences, approximately 21% of them seen once, and the ten largest clones take approximately 0.63%. The rearrangement joins TRBV6-5 to TRBJ2-3, with a possible D match to TRBD2 (6 bases). The TCR was taken from a human donor in good health. Sequenced material: naive CD8+ T cells from blood. This CDR3 is CASSLSGDLRDTQYF. The CDR3 DNA reads as TGTGCCAGCAGTTTGTCGGGAGACCTTCGGGATACGCAGTATTTT.